This T cell receptor beta chain was captured by sequencing in a study of blood T cell repertoires in COVID-19. Cohort allocation depended upon clinical history that participants reported. As originally analysed: Researchers report that nucleated cell counts were estimated from reference gene primer amplification. Data came from immunoSEQ multiplex PCR; TCRdb stores just in-frame clones and leaves some out. The V and J calls and the clone size are those of that table, but D and trimming were determined from the DNA. The sample has more than 300,000 clones; approximately 90% are singletons. V lost 4 bases, J lost 1 base, and 17 bases lay in between. Germline V gene lookup returns CDR1 LNHDA and CDR2 SQIVND (reference sequence). The CDR3 has 16 residues.

The sequenced material came from PBMCs or T cells enriched from blood (not recorded which). This receptor was identified in a woman between 18 and 29 years old who had recovered from COVID-19. The V gene is TRBV19, the J gene TRBJ2-7, with D possibly matching TRBD1 (6 bases). This CDR3 is CASSTHTTGLSYEQYF. For the CDR3, the DNA is TGTGCCAGTAGTACCCACACTACAGGGCTTTCCTACGAGCAGTACTTC.